What follows are 14 T cell receptor beta chains derived from one specimen sequenced in a study of blood T cell repertoires in COVID-19. This table comes from immunoSEQ multiplex PCR, and its TCRdb copy is limited to in-frame clones, with some not included. Of around 250,000 clones in the sample, more than 75% are singletons; the top ten hold more than 6.5%. The specimen sequenced was PBMCs or T cells enriched from blood (not recorded which). The receptors shown here come from a woman in her forties or fifties who had been exposed to COVID-19.

The chain uses TRBV11-2 and TRBJ2-1; no definite D call. The CDR3 has 11 residues. Deletions cut 3 bases from V and 9 bases from J, with 6 bases between. Germline-derived CDR1 and CDR2 are SGHAT and FQNNGV. The CDR3 DNA reads TGTGCCAGCAGCTTTCCCAGTGAGCAGTTCTTC. Translation gives CASSFPSEQFF.

This chain joins TRBV18 and TRBJ1-2; TRBD1 agrees at 7 bases. With 5 bases clipped from V and 8 bases from J, the junction kept 8 bases outside the gene matches. This CDR3 region has 13 residues. CDR1 KGHSH and CDR2 LQKENI come from the germline V gene. The CDR3 bases are TGTGCCAGCTCAGCCGACAGGGATGGAGGCTACACCTTC. Translating it yields CASSADRDGGYTF.

The CDR3 bases are TGTGCCAGTAGTATGGCGGGGAGCTCCTATAATTCACCCCTCCACTTT. Its protein is CASSMAGSSYNSPLHF. The chain recombines TRBV19 with TRBJ1-6; unclear D gene. The germline gives CDR1 LNHDA, CDR2 SQIVND (reference sequence). The germline V and J ends were trimmed by 3 bases and 0 bases, with 9 bases remaining between them. The CDR3 has 16 residues.

This clone was found a few times. V and J are TRBV6-5 and TRBJ1-1, with 9 bases lining up with TRBD1. This CDR3 is built from 14 residues. Germline values: CDR1 MNHEY, CDR2 SVGAGI. V was pared by 4 bases and J by 8 bases, with 8 bases of the junction left unmatched. The CDR3 reads CASSWDRDIQEAFF. The CDR3 region has the DNA TGTGCCAGCAGTTGGGACAGGGACATCCAGGAAGCTTTCTTT.

CDR3 sequence (DNA): TGTGCCAGCAGGGGAGATAACACCGGGGAGCTGTTTTTT. It encodes CASRGDNTGELFF. This chain joins TRBV2 and TRBJ2-2; tentative D call: TRBD2 (5 bases). The CDR3 spans 13 residues. V lost 6 bases and J lost 2, with 7 bases in between. Germline CDR1 SNHLY, CDR2 FYNNEI. The entire variable domain, with the rest obtained from reference TRBV2 and TRBJ2-2, is as follows: EPEVTQTPSHQVTQMGQEVILRCVPISNHLYFYWYRQILGQKVEFLVSFYNNEISEKSEIFDDQFSVERPDGSNFTLKIRSTKLEDSAMYFCASRGDNTGELFFGEGSRLTVL.

The CDR3 sequence is CSVEDRVFNNIQYF. In nucleotides, the CDR3 is TGCAGCGTTGAAGATCGGGTTTTCAACAACATTCAGTACTTC. The chain links TRBV29-1 to TRBJ2-4; D call uncertain. Germline CDR1 is SQVTM and CDR2 is ANQGSEA. The CDR3 totals 14 residues. Trimming took off 0 bases at V and 7 bases at J, with 13 bases between the two ends.

Worth noting for this clone: In the same sample, other DNA sequences code for this CDR3. This chain links TRBV24-1 with TRBJ1-2; TRBD1 aligns across 9 bases. Germline lookup yields CDR1 KGHDR and CDR2 SFDVKD. This CDR3 has 14 residues. Trimming removed 4 bases from V and 5 bases from J; junction bases left unmatched: 4. CDR3 loop: CATSDSGTGYGYTF. DNA for the CDR3: TGTGCCACCAGTGACTCAGGGACAGGGTATGGCTACACCTTC.

The genes are TRBV28 and TRBJ1-1; 7 nucleotides align to TRBD1. With 7 bases clipped from V and 3 bases from J, the junction kept 8 bases outside the gene matches. CDR1 is MDHEN and CDR2 is SYDVKM in the germline V gene. CDR3 length: 14 amino acids. This CDR3 is CASIRGGSDTEAFF. Here the CDR3 DNA reads TGTGCCAGCATCCGAGGGGGCTCGGACACTGAAGCTTTCTTT.

This rearrangement joins TRBV5-5 to TRBJ1-6; D is unclear. The CDR3 is 16 residues long. The germline V gene has CDR1 SGHKS and CDR2 YYEKEE (reference sequence). V lost 2 bases to trimming and J lost 8 bases, with 17 bases between them. In nucleotides, the CDR3 is TGTGCCAGCAGCTTTTCGGGCCGGGAGGATCATTCACCCCTCCACTTT. Amino acid sequence: CASSFSGREDHSPLHF.

This chain connects TRBV12-3 or TRBV12-4 to TRBJ1-4; 8 bases are shared with TRBD1. The trim removed 6 bases at V and 8 bases at J, leaving 2 bases unmatched. The CDR3 extends over 12 amino acids. The DNA of the CDR3 is TGTGCCAGCAGCGGGGACAGGGAAAAACTGTTTTTT. Its protein product is CASSGDREKLFF.

The CDR3 bases are TGCAGCGTCATGGGACTACGCGCGGGGCATGAGCAGTTCTTC. This encodes CSVMGLRAGHEQFF. The chain couples TRBV29-1 to TRBJ2-1; 7 bases are a match to TRBD2. This CDR3 spans 14 amino acids. V lost 6 bases and J lost 8; bases outside the gene matches: 13. CDR1 SQVTM and CDR2 ANQGSEA come from the germline V gene.

The chain recombines TRBV19 with TRBJ1-5; 8 bases are shared with TRBD1. J lost 2 bases, V lost 5 bases, and 8 bases had no gene match. The CDR3 covers 16 residues. Per germline, CDR1 LNHDA and CDR2 SQIVND (reference sequence). CDR3 amino acids: CASSLRQGYGNQPQHF. The CDR3 bases are TGTGCCAGTAGTCTACGACAGGGGTATGGCAATCAGCCCCAGCATTTT. The whole variable domain, remainder taken from reference TRBV19 and TRBJ1-5, is DGGITQSPKYLFRKEGQNVTLSCEQNLNHDAMYWYRQDPGQGLRLIYYSQIVNDFQKGDIAEGYSVSREKKESFPLTVTSAQKNPTAFYLCASSLRQGYGNQPQHFGDGTRLSIL.

The chain recombines TRBV2 with TRBJ2-3; 15 bases are a match to TRBD2. The CDR3 is 15 residues long. Germline V gene lookup returns CDR1 SNHLY and CDR2 FYNNEI. The V segment lost 5 bases and the J segment 5 bases; nucleotides outside the gene matches: 2. The CDR3 protein is CASSWTSGGEDTQYF. Written as DNA, the CDR3 is TGTGCCAGCAGTTGGACTAGCGGGGGGGAAGATACGCAGTATTTT. Using reference TRBV2 and TRBJ2-3 for the parts outside the CDR3, the full variable domain is EPEVTQTPSHQVTQMGQEVILRCVPISNHLYFYWYRQILGQKVEFLVSFYNNEISEKSEIFDDQFSVERPDGSNFTLKIRSTKLEDSAMYFCASSWTSGGEDTQYFGPGTRLTVL.

The V call is TRBV28, the J call TRBJ2-7, with 7 bases aligning to TRBD1. V gave up 4 bases and J gave up 7 bases; unmatched junction bases: 4. The CDR3 spans 12 residues. Germline CDR1 reads MDHEN; CDR2 reads SYDVKM. CDR3 sequence (DNA): TGTGCCAGCAGTTCGACAGGGTGGGAGCAGTACTTC. This codes for CASSSTGWEQYF.